The rows below give T cell receptor beta chains drawn from one sample of a study of blood T cell repertoires in COVID-19. The table came from immunoSEQ multiplex PCR; TCRdb's copy has only in-frame clones and leaves some out. The sample shows 150,000 to 200,000 clones, 82% of them seen only once. What was sequenced was PBMCs or T cells enriched from blood (not recorded which). The receptors derive from a woman aged 55-75 years with acute COVID-19. Both conserved end residues are part of each CDR3. Fields, in order: V gene, J gene, CDR3 protein.

>TRBV5-6|TRBJ1-2
CASSRPQGADGYTF
>TRBV11-3|TRBJ2-1
CASSFGQVLYNEQFF
>TRBV7-2|TRBJ2-3
CASSLSGRGATTESQYF
>TRBV7-2|TRBJ2-3
CASSLAKKTAGRSSF
>TRBV9|TRBJ2-7
CASSLGTSGSSYEQYF
>TRBV7-9|TRBJ1-1
CASSFFRDTEAFF
>TRBV7-9|TRBJ1-2
CASSPGQAQMGGYTF
>TRBV29-1|TRBJ2-7
CSVEGQGIGEQYF
>TRBV19|TRBJ1-4
CASSSRQENNEKLFF
>TRBV9|TRBJ1-2
CASSLLQTGGHGYTF
>TRBV27|TRBJ2-7
CASSFRPGADYEQYF
>TRBV5-1|TRBJ1-4
CASSSSRGPNEKLFF
>TRBV4-2|TRBJ1-1
CASSQDPRGTEAFF
>TRBV6-5|TRBJ1-2
CASRPGTVYGYTF
>TRBV19|TRBJ2-6
CASSIAGAANVLTF
>TRBV5-6|TRBJ1-2
CASTYRTSYGYTF
>TRBV9|TRBJ1-1
CASSAPPRPRGAGMNTEAFF
>TRBV12-3/TRBV12-4|TRBJ2-1
CASSPDSFREQFF
>TRBV10-3|TRBJ2-2
CAISESAADTGELFF
>TRBV29-1|TRBJ2-1
CSSRGQGAYNEQFF
>TRBV27|TRBJ2-4
CASKHMPQGNIQYF
>TRBV4-2|TRBJ2-7
CASSQGQIVEQYF
>TRBV11-2|TRBJ2-3
CASSPRRSGRTSDTQYF
>TRBV7-9|TRBJ1-2
CASSLVRTGDGYTF
>TRBV10-3|TRBJ1-2
CAISEGHGYTF
>TRBV19|TRBJ1-5
CARGGCQPQHF
>TRBV12-3/TRBV12-4|TRBJ1-5
CASRYGLNQPQHF
>TRBV19|TRBJ2-1
CASSPAGLVGGYEQFF
>TRBV19|TRBJ2-6
CASNGRALSGANVLTF
>TRBV5-1|TRBJ1-1
CASSFRRRYTEAFF
>TRBV10-3|TRBJ2-4
CAISELGGTGGNIQYF
>TRBV5-6|TRBJ1-2
CASSSRTARISSGYTF
>TRBV29-1|TRBJ2-3
CSVVGLAGLDTQYF
>TRBV7-6|TRBJ2-3
CASSLDVAGGIDTQYF
>TRBV28|TRBJ2-1
CASTVRGGINNEQFF
>TRBV5-8|TRBJ2-5
CASSLAGLLTETQYF
>TRBV24-1|TRBJ2-5
CATSDWRTGLETQYF
>TRBV7-9|TRBJ2-1
CASSSTWDYSYNEQFF
>TRBV5-1|TRBJ1-5
CASSPGTGGNQPQHF
>TRBV7-9|TRBJ2-5
CASSSPGTGYRQETQYF
>TRBV3-1/TRBV3-2|TRBJ1-5
CASSQYDQPQHF
>TRBV2|TRBJ1-2
CASSEVRGYGYTF
>TRBV6-2/TRBV6-3|TRBJ2-1
CASSQDRVAYNEQFF
>TRBV5-6|TRBJ2-6
CASSFHRSSGANVLTF
>TRBV12-3/TRBV12-4|TRBJ2-1
CASISPQTEQFF
>TRBV7-2|TRBJ2-6
CASSGDGSGANVLTF
>TRBV5-7|TRBJ2-1
CASSSSGGRLHNEQFF
>TRBV5-1|TRBJ2-3
CASSPGTRLADTQYF
>TRBV4-3|TRBJ1-2
CASSQPDRGGYGYTF
>TRBV4-3|TRBJ1-2
CASSQGSSRGANYGYTF
>TRBV7-7|TRBJ2-1
CASSYQSGSDEQFF